This note documents a single T cell receptor beta chain sequence. This sample was taken from a study of blood T cell repertoires in COVID-19. On the study more broadly: Samples came from the United States, Italy and Spain, spanning acute and convalescent COVID-19.

Sequencing was performed with immunoSEQ multiplex PCR; in TCRdb, only in-frame clones are kept and a portion is missing. The profile covers about 210,000 clones, with approximately 80% appearing a single time and about 13% taken by the ten largest. The receptor comes from a human donor in a cohort sampled during active COVID-19. The sample was peripheral blood.

CDR3 nucleotide sequence: TGTGCCTCGAAGAAGACAGGGATAATGGATCAGCCCCAGCATTTT. This translates into CASKKTGIMDQPQHF. V gene TRBV19 combines with J gene TRBJ1-5; 7 bases align to TRBD1. The length of the CDR3 is 15 residues. Germline lookup yields CDR1 LNHDA and CDR2 SQIVND (reference sequence). J gave up 5 bases and V 11 bases, and 15 bases lay outside the gene matches.